The 7 T cell receptor beta chains presented below share a single source sample, sequenced in a study of T cell responses to AZD1222 COVID-19 vaccine. Sequenced by immunoSEQ multiplex PCR; TCRdb stores in-frame clones only, minus some. This table has some 100,000 clones, roughly nine tenths appearing once. The starting material was peripheral blood, obtained on day 0 of AZD1222 vaccination. The receptors shown here come from an adult in good health.

The V call is TRBV6-1, the J call TRBJ1-2; possibly TRBD1 for D (5 bases). The CDR3 is 14 amino acids. With 1 base removed from V and 4 bases from J, the gap between germline ends came to 10 bases. The germline gives CDR1 MNHNS, CDR2 SASEGT. DNA of the CDR3: TGTGCCAGCAGTGAAGTCCGACAGAGCTATGGCTACACCTTC. It specifies CASSEVRQSYGYTF.

In DNA form, the CDR3 reads TGTGCCAGCAGCTTAGACAGGGCTTCCTACGAGCAGTACTTC. It is translated as CASSLDRASYEQYF. The rearrangement joins TRBV7-2 to TRBJ2-7; TRBD1 might be the D (6 bases). With 1 base removed from V and 1 base from J, the gap between germline ends came to 8 bases. CDR1 is SGHTA, CDR2 FQGNSA, per germline. The CDR3 contains 14 residues.

The chain recombines TRBV11-2 with TRBJ2-7; TRBD1 matches 10 bases. In germline, CDR1 is SGHAT, CDR2 FQNNGV. This CDR3 has 14 residues. Unmatched junction bases numbered 2, after V lost 1 base and J lost 5 bases. CDR3 in amino acids: CASSLATGGNEQYF. The CDR3 nucleotides read TGTGCCAGCAGCTTAGCGACAGGGGGCAACGAGCAGTACTTC.

The genes are TRBV23-1 and TRBJ1-5; D may be TRBD1 (5 bases). TRBV23-1 is identified as an open reading frame with a role that is uncertain. The CDR3 loop spans 16 amino acids. V lost 5 bases and J lost 2, with 16 bases in between. The CDR3 coding sequence is TGCGCCAGCAGTTACCGGGGTTGGGGGGGCAATCAGCCCCAGCATTTT. It yields the protein CASSYRGWGGNQPQHF.

This clone has only one observation. This chain connects TRBV28 to TRBJ1-5; D uncertain. Trimming cost V 6 bases and J 1 base, with 13 bases left between them. CDR1 and CDR2 (germline): MDHEN, SYDVKM. This CDR3 comprises 15 residues. The CDR3 region has the DNA TGTGCCAGCAGCAAAACGGGGATAAGCAATCAGCCCCAGCATTTT. Translating it yields CASSKTGISNQPQHF.

The chain carries TRBV18 and TRBJ2-2, with 8 bases that match TRBD1. V dropped 2 bases and J dropped 4; count of bases not matched to a gene: 12. CDR1 is KGHSH, CDR2 LQKENI, per germline. This CDR3 has 18 amino acids. CDR3 protein: CASSPNSGTGPVTGELFF. The DNA of the CDR3 is TGTGCCAGCTCACCAAACTCCGGGACAGGCCCCGTCACCGGGGAGCTGTTTTTT.

V gene TRBV11-2 combines with J gene TRBJ2-4; 15 bases are shared with TRBD2. With V trimmed by 4 bases and J by 1 base, 5 bases remained unmatched. CDR3 length equals 18 residues. Germline loops: CDR1 SGHAT, CDR2 FQNNGV. The DNA of the CDR3 is TGTGCCAGCAGCTCTCGGACTAGCGGGAGGGGGGCCAAAAACATTCAGTACTTC. Amino acids: CASSSRTSGRGAKNIQYF.